One sample yielded the 18 T cell receptor beta chains listed below, sequenced in a study of shared clonotypes between healthy human individuals (dated by TCRdb to 2020 to 2021). Receptors were amplified or captured by the immunoSEQ multiplex PCR assay. TCRdb limited this immuneACCESS table to in-frame rearrangements with V and J called. A share of clones is missing; checked studies link under half to unresolved V genes, and the rest is unexplained. Within this sample are roughly 1,500,000 clones, with 98% of them counted one time only. Together, the top ten hold 0.45% of the sample. The sequencing sample was made of naive CD4+ T cells sorted from blood. The label giving this sample's cell subset or site can be read as: CD45RA+ positively selected. These receptors were taken from a man aged 25 to 40 in good health.

DNA of the CDR3: TGCGCCAGCAGTGAGGTGGCGGTAAACACCGGGGAGCTGTTTTTT. Encoded protein: CASSEVAVNTGELFF. The rearrangement uses TRBV10-1 and TRBJ2-2; D ambiguous. V lost 2 bases and J 2 bases, leaving 9 bases between the germline ends. CDR3 length equals 15 residues. Germline CDR1 is WNHNN and CDR2 is SYGVQD (reference sequence).

This chain links TRBV28 with TRBJ2-1; the D is unclear. The length of the CDR3 is 14 residues. CDR1 is MDHEN, CDR2 SYDVKM, per germline. V was cut by 2 bases and J by 0 bases, with 5 bases left in between. CDR3 coding DNA: TGTGCCAGCAGTTTACCAACCTCCTACAATGAGCAGTTCTTC. Its protein product is CASSLPTSYNEQFF.

The rearrangement joins TRBV10-2 to TRBJ1-2, with TRBD1 identical over 7 bases. The V gene's germline CDR1 is WSHSY and CDR2 SAAADI. This CDR3 comprises 14 residues. V lost 5 bases and J lost 0; bases outside the gene matches: 3. This chain's CDR3 is CASSTGQTNYGYTF. DNA of the CDR3: TGCGCCAGCAGTACGGGACAGACTAACTATGGCTACACCTTC.

This chain joins TRBV5-6 and TRBJ2-3, with 7 bases aligning to TRBD2. This CDR3 has 16 residues. J gave up 1 base and V 4 bases, and 9 bases lay outside the gene matches. CDR1 SGHDT and CDR2 YYEEEE come from the germline V gene. DNA for the CDR3: TGTGCCAGCAGCCCGTCGACTAGCTTGGGCACAGATACGCAGTATTTT. It is translated as CASSPSTSLGTDTQYF. The complete variable domain, with remaining parts taken from reference TRBV5-6 and TRBJ2-3, reads DAGVTQSPTHLIKTRGQQVTLRCSPKSGHDTVSWYQQALGQGPQFIFQYYEEEERQRGNFPDRFSGHQFPNYSSELNVNALLLGDSALYLCASSPSTSLGTDTQYFGPGTRLTVL.

The chain has TRBV18 and TRBJ2-5; 7 nucleotides agree with TRBD2. Germline V gene lookup returns CDR1 KGHSH and CDR2 LQKENI. V lost 6 bases and J lost 6; bases outside the gene matches: 7. This CDR3 has 13 residues. The CDR3 sequence is CASSLGSGKTQYF. The DNA of the CDR3 is TGTGCCAGCTCCCTCGGGAGCGGGAAGACCCAGTACTTC.

The chain is built from TRBV7-2 and TRBJ2-7, with D unresolved. Per germline, CDR1 SGHTA and CDR2 FQGNSA. V was trimmed by 1 base and J by 2 bases, leaving 12 bases between them. The CDR3 totals 15 residues. The CDR3 nucleotides are TGTGCCAGCAGCTTAGGAGATCCAGACACCTACGAGCAGTACTTC. Its protein is CASSLGDPDTYEQYF.

The chain uses TRBV28 and TRBJ1-5; D is unclear. In germline, CDR1 is MDHEN, CDR2 SYDVKM. Trimming removed 7 bases at V and 4 bases at J, with 14 bases between. The CDR3 consists of 14 residues. CDR3 bases: TGTGCCAGCAAGACCGACGGGGAGAATCAGCCCCAGCATTTT. It encodes CASKTDGENQPQHF. The whole variable domain, filled in from reference TRBV28 and TRBJ1-5, reads DVKVTQSSRYLVKRTGEKVFLECVQDMDHENMFWYRQDPGLGLRLIYFSYDVKMKEKGDIPEGYSVSREKKERFSLILESASTNQTSMYLCASKTDGENQPQHFGDGTRLSIL.

In the case of this clone: One end of the junction varies from germline; a read error may be responsible. The V and J genes are TRBV7-2 and TRBJ1-1, with D unresolved. The V gene's germline CDR1 is SGHTA and CDR2 FQGNSA. The CDR3 has 13 residues. The CDR3, as DNA: TGTGCCAGCAGATTAGCTGGACCCTCGGAGGGTTTCTTT. It is translated as CASRLAGPSEGFF.

The chain has TRBV29-1 and TRBJ1-2; D is perhaps TRBD1 (5 bases). This CDR3 comprises 13 residues. The V and J ends lost 7 bases and 0 bases respectively, with 12 bases between them. In germline, CDR1 is SQVTM, CDR2 ANQGSEA. The CDR3 spells CSAGDGANYGYTF. CDR3 bases: TGCAGCGCTGGGGACGGTGCTAACTATGGCTACACCTTC.

The chain recombines TRBV29-1 with TRBJ2-3; 8 positions agree with TRBD1. The CDR3 covers 12 residues. Germline V gene sequence: CDR1 SQVTM, CDR2 ANQGSEA. Trimming took 8 bases from V and 8 from J; bases not matched to a gene: 9. In DNA form, the CDR3 reads TGCAGCCTAAGGACAGGGTCAGGTACGCAGTATTTT. This gives the protein CSLRTGSGTQYF.

A remark on this clone: Other DNA sequences in the sample encode the same CDR3. The chain links TRBV18 to TRBJ1-1; TRBD1 might be the D (6 bases). CDR1 and CDR2 (germline): KGHSH, LQKENI. Trimming left V 0 bases short and J 2 bases short, with 10 bases between. CDR3 length: 15 residues. The CDR3 sequence is CASSPPSRGNTEAFF. CDR3 DNA: TGTGCCAGCTCACCACCCTCCAGGGGAAACACTGAAGCTTTCTTT.

The chain recombines TRBV5-4 with TRBJ2-7, with 8 nucleotides matching TRBD2. J gave up 5 bases and V 4 bases, and 11 bases lay outside the gene matches. The CDR3 is made up of 15 amino acids. Germline CDR1 reads SGHNT; CDR2 reads YYREEE (reference sequence). This chain's CDR3 is CASSAKTSAYDEQYF. CDR3 nucleotides: TGTGCCAGCAGCGCGAAGACTAGCGCGTATGACGAGCAGTACTTC.

The rearrangement uses TRBV19 and TRBJ1-2; 8 bases fit TRBD1. The length of the CDR3 is 17 residues. Germline CDR1 reads LNHDA; CDR2 reads SQIVND (reference sequence). Trimming cost V 6 bases and J 3 bases; bases outside gene matches: 15. Here the CDR3 DNA reads TGTGCCAGTAGAACACAGGGGGACCCAGCTACTCACTATGGCTACACCTTC. Translating gives CASRTQGDPATHYGYTF.

This clone has a single count. The same CDR3 is also encoded by other DNA sequences in this sample. This chain uses TRBV5-6 with TRBJ1-5, with no clear D. Germline assignment: CDR1 SGHDT and CDR2 YYEEEE. The CDR3 loop spans 13 amino acids. Between the trimmed V and J ends, which lost 0 bases and 6 bases, there was a span of 7 bases. As DNA, the CDR3 is TGTGCCAGCAGCTTGGGGCGTCGTCAGCCCCAGCATTTT. It yields the protein CASSLGRRQPQHF. The full variable domain, rest sourced from reference TRBV5-6 and TRBJ1-5, is DAGVTQSPTHLIKTRGQQVTLRCSPKSGHDTVSWYQQALGQGPQFIFQYYEEEERQRGNFPDRFSGHQFPNYSSELNVNALLLGDSALYLCASSLGRRQPQHFGDGTRLSIL.

The chain employs TRBV9 and TRBJ1-4, with D uncertain. Germline V lookup: CDR1 SGDLS, CDR2 YYNGEE. Trimming cost V 3 bases and J 0 bases, with 12 bases left between them. This CDR3 is built from 16 residues. The CDR3 reads CASSGGISATNEKLFF. For the CDR3, the DNA is TGTGCCAGCAGCGGTGGGATTTCTGCAACTAATGAAAAACTGTTTTTT.

For this clone: Within the sample, other DNA sequences also encode this same CDR3. V usage is TRBV9 and J usage is TRBJ2-5; 9 positions agree with TRBD1. Unmatched junction bases numbered 1, after V lost 0 bases and J lost 1 base. The CDR3 covers 15 residues. The germline gives CDR1 SGDLS, CDR2 YYNGEE. The CDR3 loop reads CASSVGGQGQETQYF. The CDR3 DNA reads as TGTGCCAGCAGCGTAGGGGGACAGGGCCAAGAGACCCAGTACTTC.

The gene calls are TRBV6-5 and TRBJ1-1; D is perhaps TRBD1 (5 bases). CDR3 length: 14 residues. Deletions cut 7 bases from V and 6 bases from J, with 18 bases between. Germline CDR1 reads MNHEY; CDR2 reads SVGAGI. CDR3 in DNA: TGTGCCAGCATTCCACAGGATATGGGCGCTGAAGCTTTCTTT. Residues: CASIPQDMGAEAFF.

This clone was detected only a few times. Other nucleotide sequences from this sample produce the same CDR3. The chain employs TRBV5-1 and TRBJ2-1; TRBD2 agrees at 9 bases. Germline V gene lookup returns CDR1 SGHRS and CDR2 YFSETQ. The V segment lost 2 bases and the J segment 0 bases; nucleotides outside the gene matches: 0. This CDR3 has 15 amino acids. In DNA, the CDR3 is TGCGCCAGCAGCTTTAGCGGGAGCTCCTACAATGAGCAGTTCTTC. Its protein is CASSFSGSSYNEQFF.